These T cell receptor beta chains were read from a single sample in a study of cytomegalovirus exposure and HLA in healthy donors. Produced via immunoSEQ multiplex PCR; TCRdb's table is partial and in-frame only. The data contain hundreds of thousands of clones, roughly 80% of them singletons. Sample: PBMCs. All receptors derive from a woman between 18 and 29 years old in good health and CMV-seronegative. CDR3s include the opening cysteine and the closing phenylalanine or tryptophan. A D gene is named only where the DNA matches it firmly. Clone size is not always given. Where it is, it says once, few, many or a class for expanded clones.

clone_size j_call v_call d_call cdr3_aa cdr3_nt
. TRBJ1-2 TRBV6-7 TRBD1 CASQPRDSYGYTF TGTGCCAGCCAACCTAGGGACAGCTATGGCTACACCTTC
. TRBJ1-5 TRBV4-1 . CASSQLPITSQHF TGCGCCAGCAGCCAATTGCCGATCACGTCCCAGCATTTT
. TRBJ2-3 TRBV15 TRBD2 CATSRDAVAGVYF TGTGCCACCAGCAGAGATGCGGTAGCGGGAGTCTATTTT
once TRBJ2-7 TRBV7-2 . CASSLGGMSSYEQYF TGTGCCAGCAGCTTAGGCGGGATGAGCTCCTACGAGCAGTACTTC
. TRBJ2-1 TRBV5-1 TRBD2 CASSLVLAGGPSDEQFF TGCGCCAGCAGCTTGGTCCTAGCGGGAGGGCCATCGGATGAGCAGTTCTTC
. TRBJ2-1 TRBV18 TRBD2 CASSPMAGEGNEQFF TGTGCCAGCTCACCAATGGCGGGAGAGGGCAATGAGCAGTTCTTC
. TRBJ1-2 TRBV28 . CASITLRANYGYTF TGTGCCAGCATCACTCTGCGGGCTAACTATGGCTACACCTTC
once TRBJ2-7 TRBV9 . CASSVDTPSDEQYF TGTGCCAGCAGCGTAGACACCCCGTCCGACGAGCAGTACTTC
few TRBJ1-5 TRBV2 . CASGLPQPQHF TGTGCCAGCGGCCTCCCTCAGCCCCAGCATTTT
once TRBJ1-6 TRBV15 TRBD1 CATSRVDRGRFSPLHF TGTGCCACCAGCAGAGTGGACAGGGGGCGGTTTTCACCCCTCCACTTT
. TRBJ1-1 TRBV14 . CASSPPGRFERAFF TGTGCCAGCAGCCCCCCGGGTCGCTTCGAGAGAGCTTTCTTT
. TRBJ2-7 TRBV27 TRBD2 CASSSSGSFYEQYF TGTGCCAGCAGTTCAAGCGGGAGTTTCTACGAGCAGTACTTC
once TRBJ2-3 TRBV2 . CASIQASRNTDTQYF TGTGCCAGCATACAGGCCTCCCGTAACACAGATACGCAGTATTTT
. TRBJ2-2 TRBV5-1 TRBD2 CASSLELAGTNTGELFF TGCGCCAGCAGCTTGGAACTAGCGGGAACGAACACCGGGGAGCTGTTTTTT
. TRBJ1-3 TRBV5-1 . CASSLAGIRAGNTICF TGCGCCAGCAGCTTGGCTGGGATTCGTGCTGGAAACACCATATGTTTT
. TRBJ1-3 TRBV18 TRBD1 CASSLGQGATGNTIYF TGTGCCAGCTCACTTGGACAGGGGGCGACTGGAAACACCATATATTTT
few TRBJ1-5 TRBV28 . CASSLIEGGALGQPQHF TGTGCCAGCAGTTTAATTGAAGGTGGGGCGCTTGGTCAGCCCCAGCATTTT
. TRBJ2-2 TRBV14 . CASSRANTGELFF TGTGCCAGCAGCAGGGCGAACACCGGGGAGCTGTTTTTT
. TRBJ1-1 TRBV5-1 . CASSLEVLPNTEAFF TGCGCCAGCAGCTTGGAAGTGTTGCCGAACACTGAAGCTTTCTTT
. TRBJ1-5 TRBV10-3 TRBD1 CAIRQGLNQPQHF TGTGCCATCAGACAGGGGTTAAATCAGCCCCAGCATTTT
. TRBJ1-1 TRBV18 . CASSPGRPTFF TGTGCCAGCTCACCGGGCAGGCCGACTTTCTTT
. TRBJ1-2 TRBV5-8 TRBD1 CASSSTTGWYGYTF TGTGCCAGCAGCTCCACGACAGGGTGGTATGGCTACACCTTC
. TRBJ2-7 TRBV28 TRBD1 CASSLPSRGLYEQYF TGTGCCAGCAGTCTACCCTCCAGGGGGCTTTACGAGCAGTACTTC
. TRBJ2-1 TRBV18 . CASSPQAPGEQFF TGTGCCAGCTCACCACAGGCGCCTGGTGAGCAGTTCTTC
. TRBJ2-6 TRBV6-5 TRBD1 CASSRTGPHDVLTF TGTGCCAGCAGCCGGACAGGGCCCCACGACGTCCTGACTTTC
. TRBJ2-3 TRBV5-6 TRBD2 CASSLTSGSRDTQYF TGTGCCAGCAGCCTGACTAGCGGGAGTCGAGATACGCAGTATTTT
. TRBJ1-1 TRBV30 . CAWSVGRGNTEAFF TGTGCCTGGAGTGTGGGGAGGGGTAACACTGAAGCTTTCTTT
. TRBJ2-2 TRBV9 . CASSVEPGTNTGELFF TGTGCCAGCAGCGTAGAGCCCGGGACGAACACCGGGGAGCTGTTTTTT
. TRBJ1-2 TRBV7-2 TRBD1 CASSPRTGDLYGYTF TGTGCCAGCAGCCCACGGACAGGGGACCTCTATGGCTACACCTTC
few TRBJ1-3 TRBV6-1 . CATWTAGNTIYF TGTGCCACCTGGACTGCTGGAAACACCATATATTTT
once TRBJ2-7 TRBV28 . CASSLVGRAYEQYF TGTGCCAGCAGTTTAGTGGGCAGGGCCTACGAGCAGTACTTC
. TRBJ1-1 TRBV5-1 . CASSLDPGRNTEAFF TGCGCCAGCAGCTTGGATCCAGGACGGAACACTGAAGCTTTCTTT
. TRBJ1-6 TRBV10-2 . CASSEGQGRASSPLHF TGCGCCAGCAGTGAGGGGCAGGGTCGTGCGTCTTCACCCCTCCACTTT
. TRBJ1-3 TRBV30 . CAWSTYSGNTIYF TGTGCCTGGAGTACCTACTCTGGAAACACCATATATTTT
once TRBJ1-2 TRBV19 . CASSNPGTINYGYTF TGTGCCAGTAGTAACCCCGGGACAATTAACTATGGCTACACCTTC
. TRBJ2-2 TRBV7-7 . CASLGGDGVELFF TGTGCCAGCCTCGGAGGGGACGGTGTGGAGCTGTTTTTT
few TRBJ1-5 TRBV6-1 TRBD1 CASRPDGQGHQPQHF TGTGCCAGCAGACCTGACGGACAGGGTCACCAGCCCCAGCATTTT
once TRBJ2-3 TRBV4-1 TRBD2 CASSQEPSGSTDTQYF TGCGCCAGCAGCCAAGAGCCTAGCGGTAGCACAGATACGCAGTATTTT
. TRBJ2-1 TRBV7-2 TRBD2 CASSFWTSGYNEQFF TGTGCCAGCAGCTTCTGGACTAGCGGCTACAATGAGCAGTTCTTC
. TRBJ1-4 TRBV9 TRBD1 CASSVGGGGRPLFF TGTGCCAGCAGCGTAGGGGGAGGGGGCCGACCCCTGTTTTTT
. TRBJ2-7 TRBV7-9 . CASSPAGQKYEQYF TGTGCCAGCAGCCCGGCGGGACAGAAATACGAGCAGTACTTC
once TRBJ2-1 TRBV9 . CASSVDTGWNEQFF TGTGCCAGCAGCGTAGACACAGGATGGAATGAGCAGTTCTTC
few TRBJ1-5 TRBV2 . CASSGEGRQPQHF TGTGCCAGCAGTGGGGAGGGGAGGCAGCCCCAGCATTTT
. TRBJ1-3 TRBV5-1 . CASSLAADNTIYF TGCGCCAGCAGCTTGGCCGCGGACAACACCATATATTTT
. TRBJ2-1 TRBV30 . CAWSVLDGNEQFF TGTGCCTGGAGTGTATTGGATGGGAATGAGCAGTTCTTC
. TRBJ2-5 TRBV30 TRBD2 CAWSVGLAGGQETQYF TGTGCCTGGAGTGTAGGGCTAGCGGGAGGGCAAGAGACCCAGTACTTC
. TRBJ1-2 TRBV6-1 . CASMLNYGYTF TGTGCCAGCATGTTGAACTATGGCTACACCTTC
. TRBJ1-5 TRBV19 TRBD1 CASSRTGRQPQHF TGTGCCAGTAGTAGGACAGGGCGCCAGCCCCAGCATTTT
once TRBJ1-1 TRBV11-2 . CASSLLGTEAFF TGTGCCAGCAGCTTATTGGGAACTGAAGCTTTCTTT
. TRBJ1-3 TRBV6-6 . CASGSFNTIYF TGTGCCAGCGGGTCGTTTAACACCATATATTTT
. TRBJ1-1 TRBV27 TRBD1 CASSLRTGLNTEAFF TGTGCCAGCAGTTTGCGGACAGGTCTGAACACTGAAGCTTTCTTT
. TRBJ1-5 TRBV5-1 . CASSPSGTQGGQPQHF TGCGCCAGCAGCCCCTCCGGGACCCAAGGAGGTCAGCCCCAGCATTTT
few TRBJ1-2 TRBV27 . CASSLSPPPTYGYTF TGTGCCAGCAGTTTATCCCCACCCCCCACTTATGGCTACACCTTC
. TRBJ1-1 TRBV5-4 . CASSLDNSEAFF TGTGCCAGCAGCTTAGACAATTCTGAAGCTTTCTTT
. TRBJ2-3 TRBV18 TRBD2 CASSPSTSGSSTDTQYF TGTGCCAGCTCACCGTCGACTAGCGGGTCTAGCACAGATACGCAGTATTTT
. TRBJ2-7 TRBV25-1 . CASSESYSYEQYF TGTGCCAGCAGTGAATCATACTCCTACGAGCAGTACTTC
. TRBJ2-1 TRBV6-5 TRBD2 CASSSTGGVNEQFF TGTGCCAGCAGTTCTACGGGAGGGGTCAATGAGCAGTTCTTC
once TRBJ1-5 TRBV19 . CASSGTIGQVYNQPQHF TGTGCCAGTAGTGGGACCATCGGACAAGTCTACAATCAGCCCCAGCATTTT
. TRBJ2-7 TRBV5-1 . CASSTTVTYEQYF TGCGCCAGCAGTACGACAGTCACCTACGAGCAGTACTTC
. TRBJ1-1 TRBV5-4 . CASSWETGQGTEAFF TGTGCCAGCAGCTGGGAGACAGGCCAGGGGACTGAAGCTTTCTTT